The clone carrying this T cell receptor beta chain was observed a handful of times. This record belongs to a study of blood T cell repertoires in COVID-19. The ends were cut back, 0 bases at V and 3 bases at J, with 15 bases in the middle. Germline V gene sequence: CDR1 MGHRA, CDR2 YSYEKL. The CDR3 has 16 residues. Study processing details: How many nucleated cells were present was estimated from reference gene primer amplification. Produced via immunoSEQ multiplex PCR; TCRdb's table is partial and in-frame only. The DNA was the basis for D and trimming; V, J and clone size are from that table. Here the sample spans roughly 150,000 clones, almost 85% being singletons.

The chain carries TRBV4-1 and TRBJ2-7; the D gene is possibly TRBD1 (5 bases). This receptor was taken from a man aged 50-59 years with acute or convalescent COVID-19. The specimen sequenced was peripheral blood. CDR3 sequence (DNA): TGCGCCAGCAGCCAAGACGGAAGGGGAACAGGCTACGAGCAGTACTTC. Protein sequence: CASSQDGRGTGYEQYF.